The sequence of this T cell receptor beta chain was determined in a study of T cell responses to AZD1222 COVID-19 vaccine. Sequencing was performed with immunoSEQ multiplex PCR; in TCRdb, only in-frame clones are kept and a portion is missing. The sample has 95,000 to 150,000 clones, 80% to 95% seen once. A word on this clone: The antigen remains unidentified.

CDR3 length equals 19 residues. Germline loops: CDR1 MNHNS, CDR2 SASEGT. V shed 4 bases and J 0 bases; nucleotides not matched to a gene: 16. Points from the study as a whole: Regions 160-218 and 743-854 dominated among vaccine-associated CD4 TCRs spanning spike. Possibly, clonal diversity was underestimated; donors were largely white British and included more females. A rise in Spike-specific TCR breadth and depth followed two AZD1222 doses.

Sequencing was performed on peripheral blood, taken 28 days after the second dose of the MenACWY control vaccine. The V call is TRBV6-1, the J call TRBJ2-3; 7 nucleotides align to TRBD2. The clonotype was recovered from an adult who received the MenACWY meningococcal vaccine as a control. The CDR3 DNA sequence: TGTGCCAGCAGTGTCTCCCCGGGTAGAGCGGGAAAAAGCACAGATACGCAGTATTTT. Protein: CASSVSPGRAGKSTDTQYF.